Sequencing of this T cell receptor (beta chain) was carried out in a study of a mutant IDH1 vaccine in newly diagnosed glioma. Across the whole study: Earlier care involved radiotherapy, temozolomide, or both, and the majority received both. Study-wide results and caveats: Pseudoprogression appeared unlinked to shifts in leading peripheral T cell clonotypes.

The CDR3 has 13 residues. J gave up 8 bases and V 2 bases, and 2 bases lay outside the gene matches. In germline, CDR1 is MNHEY, CDR2 SVGAGI. Of note for this clone: The antigen is unknown.

As for time point: baseline, week 1 (first vaccination visit). The treatment was: pre-vaccination baseline after standard-of-care therapy. Generated by immunoSEQ multiplex PCR, the TCRdb table keeps only in-frame clones and is missing some. The sample includes tens of thousands of clones, approximately 90% of them seen just once. The chain is built from TRBV6-5 and TRBJ2-1, with 8 nucleotides matching TRBD1. The source is a man younger than 40 with glioma. Source: PBMCs, taken from a glioma patient treated with radiotherapy, temozolomide or both. The CDR3 coding sequence is TGTGCCAGCAGTTACGACAGGGGTGATGAGCAGTTCTTC. As protein: CASSYDRGDEQFF.